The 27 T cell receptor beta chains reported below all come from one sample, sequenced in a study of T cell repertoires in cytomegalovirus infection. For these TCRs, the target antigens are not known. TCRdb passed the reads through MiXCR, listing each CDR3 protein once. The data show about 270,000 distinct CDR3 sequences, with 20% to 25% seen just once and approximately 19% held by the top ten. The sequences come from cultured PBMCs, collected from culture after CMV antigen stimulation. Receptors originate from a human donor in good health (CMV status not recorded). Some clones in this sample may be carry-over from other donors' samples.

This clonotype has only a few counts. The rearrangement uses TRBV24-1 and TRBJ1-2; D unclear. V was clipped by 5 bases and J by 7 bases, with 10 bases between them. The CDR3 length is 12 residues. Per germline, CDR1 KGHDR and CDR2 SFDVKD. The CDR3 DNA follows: TGTGCCACCAGTGCAAAGGGTGGTGGCTACACCTTC. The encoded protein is CATSAKGGGYTF.

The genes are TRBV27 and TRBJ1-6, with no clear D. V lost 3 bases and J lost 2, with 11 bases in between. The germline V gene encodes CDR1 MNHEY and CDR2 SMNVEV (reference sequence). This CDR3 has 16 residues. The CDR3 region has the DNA TGTGCCAGCAGTTTCTCTGTTGATACCTATAATTCACCCCTCCACTTT. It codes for CASSFSVDTYNSPLHF.

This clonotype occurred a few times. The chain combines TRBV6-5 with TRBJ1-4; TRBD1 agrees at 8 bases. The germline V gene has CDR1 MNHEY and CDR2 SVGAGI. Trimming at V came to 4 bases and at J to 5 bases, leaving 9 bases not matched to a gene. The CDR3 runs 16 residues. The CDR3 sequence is CASSSGGTAGNEKLFF. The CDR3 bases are TGTGCCAGCAGTTCAGGGGGCACCGCGGGAAATGAAAAACTGTTTTTT.

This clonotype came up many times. CDR3: CASSLLLGTEAFF. Here the CDR3 DNA reads TGTGCCAGCAGCTTATTGCTGGGGACTGAAGCTTTCTTT. V gene TRBV7-8 combines with J gene TRBJ1-1, with D uncertain. CDR1 is SGHVS, CDR2 FQNEAQ, per germline. V dropped 2 bases and J dropped 5 bases, with 9 bases sitting between them. The CDR3 has 13 residues.

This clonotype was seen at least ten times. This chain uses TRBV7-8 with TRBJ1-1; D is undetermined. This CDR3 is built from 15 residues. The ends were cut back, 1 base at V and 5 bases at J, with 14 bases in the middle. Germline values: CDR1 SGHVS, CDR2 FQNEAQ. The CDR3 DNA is TGTGCCAGCAGCTTAGATTCGGGCAGAGGTACTGAAGCTTTCTTT. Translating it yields CASSLDSGRGTEAFF.

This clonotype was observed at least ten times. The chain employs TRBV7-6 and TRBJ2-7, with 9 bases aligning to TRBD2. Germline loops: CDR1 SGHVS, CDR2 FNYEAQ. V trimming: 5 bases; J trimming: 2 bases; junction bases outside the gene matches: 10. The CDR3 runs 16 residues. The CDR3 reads CASSDHSGRRTYEQYF. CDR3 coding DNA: TGTGCCAGCAGCGATCACAGCGGGAGGAGGACCTACGAGCAGTACTTC.

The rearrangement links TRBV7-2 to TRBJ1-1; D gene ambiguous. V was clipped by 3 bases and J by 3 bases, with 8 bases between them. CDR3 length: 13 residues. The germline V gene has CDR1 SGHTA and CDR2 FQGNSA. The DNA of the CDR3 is TGTGCCAGCAGCTTTGCCGATTACACTGAAGCTTTCTTT. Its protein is CASSFADYTEAFF.

The CDR3 DNA sequence: TGTGCCACCAGCAGACTACTAGCTATCAATGAGCAGTTCTTC. Its protein product is CATSRLLAINEQFF. This chain joins TRBV15 and TRBJ2-1, with D possibly TRBD2 on 6 matching bases. The CDR3 consists of 14 residues. Trimming removed 2 bases from V and 6 bases from J, with 11 bases in between. In germline, CDR1 is LNHNV, CDR2 YYDKDF (reference sequence).

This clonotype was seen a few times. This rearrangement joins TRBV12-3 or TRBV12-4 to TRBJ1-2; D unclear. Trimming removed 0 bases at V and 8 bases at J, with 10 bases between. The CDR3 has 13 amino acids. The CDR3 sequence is CASSLARSEGYTF. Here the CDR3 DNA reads TGTGCCAGCAGTTTAGCGCGGTCAGAGGGCTACACCTTC.

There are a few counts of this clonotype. CDR3 coding DNA: TGTGCCAGCAGTCCCAAAGGCAGGGGAATGAACACTGAAGCTTTCTTT. Amino acid sequence: CASSPKGRGMNTEAFF. The V and J genes are TRBV7-9 and TRBJ1-1; maybe TRBD1 (6 bases). V dropped 6 bases and J dropped 0 bases, with 17 bases sitting between them. CDR3 size: 16 residues. The germline V gene has CDR1 SEHNR and CDR2 FQNEAQ (reference sequence).

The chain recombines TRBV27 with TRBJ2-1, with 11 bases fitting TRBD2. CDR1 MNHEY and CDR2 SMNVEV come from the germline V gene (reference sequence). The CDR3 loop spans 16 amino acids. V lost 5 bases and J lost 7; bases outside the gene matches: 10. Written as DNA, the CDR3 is TGTGCCAGCAGTCCCGTCCCGAGACTAGCGGGAAATGAGCAGTTCTTC. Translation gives CASSPVPRLAGNEQFF.

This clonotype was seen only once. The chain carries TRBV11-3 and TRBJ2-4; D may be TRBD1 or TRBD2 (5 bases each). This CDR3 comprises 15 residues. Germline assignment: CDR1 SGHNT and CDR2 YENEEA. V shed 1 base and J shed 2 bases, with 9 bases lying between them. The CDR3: CASSLVGGTKNIQYF. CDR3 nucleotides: TGTGCCAGCAGCTTAGTTGGGGGAACCAAAAACATTCAGTACTTC.

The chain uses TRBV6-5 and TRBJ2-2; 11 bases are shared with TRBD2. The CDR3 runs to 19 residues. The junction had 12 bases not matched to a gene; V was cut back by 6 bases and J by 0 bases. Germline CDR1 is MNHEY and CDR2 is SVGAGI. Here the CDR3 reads CASRTLPWGLAANTGELFF. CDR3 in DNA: TGTGCCAGCAGAACCTTACCCTGGGGACTAGCGGCGAACACCGGGGAGCTGTTTTTT.

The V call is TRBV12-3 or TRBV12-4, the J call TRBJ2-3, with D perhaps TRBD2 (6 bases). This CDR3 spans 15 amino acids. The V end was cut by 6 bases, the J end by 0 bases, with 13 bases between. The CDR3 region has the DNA TGTGCCAGCAGGCGGGACTCCGGGAGCACAGATACGCAGTATTTT. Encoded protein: CASRRDSGSTDTQYF.

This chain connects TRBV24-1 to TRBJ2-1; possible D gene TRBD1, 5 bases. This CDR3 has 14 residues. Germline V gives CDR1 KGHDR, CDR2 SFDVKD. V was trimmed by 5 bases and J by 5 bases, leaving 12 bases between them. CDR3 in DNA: TGTGCCACCAGTGCCCTGACAGAAGACAATGAGCAGTTCTTC. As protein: CATSALTEDNEQFF.

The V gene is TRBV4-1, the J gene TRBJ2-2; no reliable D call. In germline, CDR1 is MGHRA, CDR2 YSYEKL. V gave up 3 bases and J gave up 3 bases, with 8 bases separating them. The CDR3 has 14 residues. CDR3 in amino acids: CASSQVQYTGELFF. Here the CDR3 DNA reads TGCGCCAGCAGCCAGGTCCAGTACACCGGGGAGCTGTTTTTT.

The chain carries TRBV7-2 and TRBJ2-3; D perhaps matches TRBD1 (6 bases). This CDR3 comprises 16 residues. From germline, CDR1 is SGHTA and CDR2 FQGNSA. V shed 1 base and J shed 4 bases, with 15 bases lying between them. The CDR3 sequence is CASSLGGAGTSDTQYF. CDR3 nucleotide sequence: TGTGCCAGCAGCTTAGGGGGTGCAGGGACATCAGATACGCAGTATTTT. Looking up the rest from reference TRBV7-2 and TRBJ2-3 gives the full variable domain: GAGVSQSPSNKVTEKGKDVELRCDPISGHTALYWYRQSLGQGLEFLIYFQGNSAPDKSGLPSDRFSAERTGGSVSTLTIQRTQQEDSAVYLCASSLGGAGTSDTQYFGPGTRLTVL.

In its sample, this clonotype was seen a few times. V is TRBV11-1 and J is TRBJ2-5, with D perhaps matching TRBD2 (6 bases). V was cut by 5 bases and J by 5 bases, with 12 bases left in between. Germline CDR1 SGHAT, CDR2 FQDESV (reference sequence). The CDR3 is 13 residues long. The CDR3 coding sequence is TGTGCCAGCAGCCGGGAGTTGGGGGAGACCCAGTACTTC. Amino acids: CASSRELGETQYF.

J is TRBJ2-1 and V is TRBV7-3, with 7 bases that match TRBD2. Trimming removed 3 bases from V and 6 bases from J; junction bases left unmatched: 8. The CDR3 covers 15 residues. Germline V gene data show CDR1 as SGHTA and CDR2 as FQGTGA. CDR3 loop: CASSLGGGRGNEQFF. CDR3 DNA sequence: TGTGCCAGCAGCTTGGGCGGGGGAAGGGGCAATGAGCAGTTCTTC.

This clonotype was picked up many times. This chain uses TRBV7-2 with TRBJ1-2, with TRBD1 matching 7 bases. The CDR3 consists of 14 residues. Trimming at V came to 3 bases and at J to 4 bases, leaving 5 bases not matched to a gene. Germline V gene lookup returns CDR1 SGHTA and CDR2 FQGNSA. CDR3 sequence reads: CASSFRDSVYGYTF. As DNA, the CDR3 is TGTGCCAGCAGCTTCCGGGACAGCGTCTATGGCTACACCTTC.

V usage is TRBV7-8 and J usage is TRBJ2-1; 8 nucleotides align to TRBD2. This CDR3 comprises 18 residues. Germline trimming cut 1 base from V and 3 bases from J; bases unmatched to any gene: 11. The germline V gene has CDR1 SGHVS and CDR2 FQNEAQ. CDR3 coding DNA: TGTGCCAGCAGCTTAGAGGGATCAGCGGGAGTTCTCTACAATGAGCAGTTCTTC. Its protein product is CASSLEGSAGVLYNEQFF.

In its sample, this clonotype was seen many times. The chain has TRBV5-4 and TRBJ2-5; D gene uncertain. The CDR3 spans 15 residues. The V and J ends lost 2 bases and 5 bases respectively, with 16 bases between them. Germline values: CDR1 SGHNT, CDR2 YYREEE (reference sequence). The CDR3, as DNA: TGTGCCAGCAGCTTTGGGTCCGGCGCACGGGAGACCCAGTACTTC. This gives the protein CASSFGSGARETQYF.

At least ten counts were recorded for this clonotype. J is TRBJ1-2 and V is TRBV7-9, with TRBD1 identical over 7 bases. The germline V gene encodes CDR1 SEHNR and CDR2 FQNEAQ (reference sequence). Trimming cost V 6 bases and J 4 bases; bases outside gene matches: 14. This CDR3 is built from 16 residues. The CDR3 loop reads CASSRDGTEVVYGYTF. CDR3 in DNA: TGTGCCAGCAGTCGAGACGGGACAGAGGTAGTCTATGGCTACACCTTC.

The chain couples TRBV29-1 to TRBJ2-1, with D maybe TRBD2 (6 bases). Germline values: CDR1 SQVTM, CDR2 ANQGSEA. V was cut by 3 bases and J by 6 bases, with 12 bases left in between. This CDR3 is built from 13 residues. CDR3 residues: CSVEGTGPNEQFF. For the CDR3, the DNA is TGCAGCGTTGAGGGGACTGGGCCCAATGAGCAGTTCTTC.

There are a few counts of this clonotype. CDR3 residues: CASSWHQGDTQYF. DNA for the CDR3: TGCGCCAGCAGCTGGCATCAGGGGGACACGCAGTATTTT. The chain uses TRBV5-1 and TRBJ2-3, with TRBD1 identical over 7 bases. The CDR3 loop spans 13 amino acids. V shed 3 bases, J shed 9 bases, and the junction held 7 bases outside the gene matches. CDR1 is SGHRS and CDR2 is YFSETQ in the germline V gene. The full variable domain, completed using reference TRBV5-1 and TRBJ2-3, is KAGVTQTPRYLIKTRGQQVTLSCSPISGHRSVSWYQQTPGQGLQFLFEYFSETQRNKGNFPGRFSGRQFSNSRSEMNVSTLELGDSALYLCASSWHQGDTQYFGPGTRLTVL.

The CDR3 sequence is CANSAGQETQYF. In nucleotides, the CDR3 is TGTGCCAACTCGGCGGGTCAAGAGACCCAGTACTTC. The rearrangement uses TRBV10-3 and TRBJ2-5, with D maybe TRBD2 (5 bases). CDR1 and CDR2 (germline): ENHRY, SYGVKD. The CDR3 is 12 residues long. With 10 bases removed from V and 2 bases from J, the gap between germline ends came to 11 bases.

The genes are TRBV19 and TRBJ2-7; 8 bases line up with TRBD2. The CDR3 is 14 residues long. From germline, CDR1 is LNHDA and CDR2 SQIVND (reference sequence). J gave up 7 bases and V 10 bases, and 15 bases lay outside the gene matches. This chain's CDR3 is CATRGVAGSGEQYF. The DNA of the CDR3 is TGTGCCACCAGAGGGGTAGCGGGATCTGGTGAGCAGTACTTC.